Shown below are 29 T cell receptor beta chains from a single sample sequenced in a study of T cell responses to AZD1222 COVID-19 vaccine. TCRdb's copy holds only in-frame clones and misses some; the assay was immunoSEQ multiplex PCR. The table includes about 110,000 clones, 70% to 90% detected once. The input for sequencing was peripheral blood, taken on day 0 of AZD1222 vaccination. The receptor set was obtained from an adult in good health.

The chain employs TRBV24-1 and TRBJ1-2; maybe TRBD1 (5 bases). The V end was cut by 3 bases, the J end by 7 bases, with 14 bases between. Germline V gene data show CDR1 as KGHDR and CDR2 as SFDVKD. The CDR3 is 14 amino acids. The DNA for the CDR3 is TGTGCCACCAGTGATCAAGTGACAGTCGGTGGCTACACCTTC. It codes for CATSDQVTVGGYTF.

The chain recombines TRBV28 with TRBJ2-3, with D perhaps matching TRBD1 or TRBD2 (5 bases each). The ends were cut back, 6 bases at V and 3 bases at J, with 10 bases in the middle. This CDR3 comprises 13 residues. Germline V gives CDR1 MDHEN, CDR2 SYDVKM. The CDR3 sequence is CASSRGGTDTQYF. The CDR3 DNA reads TGTGCCAGCAGCCGTGGGGGAACAGATACGCAGTATTTT.

The chain links TRBV12-3 or TRBV12-4 to TRBJ1-6; no clear D gene. CDR3 size: 13 residues. The ends were cut back, 4 bases at V and 8 bases at J, with 9 bases in the middle. CDR3 region: CASSSDEDSPLHF. Written as DNA, the CDR3 is TGTGCCAGCAGTTCGGACGAGGATTCACCCCTCCACTTT.

This rearrangement joins TRBV28 to TRBJ1-6; D remains unclear. The germline gives CDR1 MDHEN, CDR2 SYDVKM. CDR3 size: 13 residues. Deletions cut 3 bases from V and 7 bases from J, with 7 bases between. CDR3 sequence: CASSLYGNSPLHF. Written as DNA, the CDR3 is TGTGCCAGCAGTTTGTACGGGAATTCACCCCTCCACTTT. Full variable domain (remainder filled in from reference TRBV28 and TRBJ1-6): DVKVTQSSRYLVKRTGEKVFLECVQDMDHENMFWYRQDPGLGLRLIYFSYDVKMKEKGDIPEGYSVSREKKERFSLILESASTNQTSMYLCASSLYGNSPLHFGNGTRLTVT.

Of note for this clone: Other DNA sequences in this specimen translate into the identical CDR3. The chain employs TRBV3-1 (or the pseudogene TRBV3-2) and TRBJ1-5; 8 bases agree with TRBD1. The CDR3 spans 14 residues. Germline V gene sequence: CDR1 LGHDT, CDR2 YNNKEL (reference sequence). V lost 4 bases and J lost 1; bases outside the gene matches: 0. The CDR3 sequence is CASSRQGSNQPQHF. The CDR3 DNA follows: TGTGCCAGCAGCCGACAGGGGAGCAATCAGCCCCAGCATTTT.

This clone was detected only once. This chain joins TRBV7-9 and TRBJ1-1; 7 nucleotides line up with TRBD1. This CDR3 has 15 amino acids. V lost 2 bases, J lost 4 bases, and 7 bases stayed unmatched. In germline, CDR1 is SEHNR, CDR2 FQNEAQ (reference sequence). CDR3 protein: CASSLSGQPGTEAFF. The DNA of the CDR3 is TGTGCCAGCAGCTTATCGGGACAGCCGGGCACTGAAGCTTTCTTT.

V is TRBV28 and J is TRBJ2-4; possibly TRBD2 for D (5 bases). V was cut by 5 bases and J by 8 bases, with 16 bases left in between. Germline V gene sequence: CDR1 MDHEN, CDR2 SYDVKM. The CDR3 covers 14 residues. CDR3 in DNA: TGTGCCAGCAGTCAGTATGAGGGCGAGGACATTCAGTACTTC. Its protein product is CASSQYEGEDIQYF.

The chain recombines TRBV11-1 with TRBJ1-2, with TRBD1 as a possible D gene (5 bases). The germline V gene encodes CDR1 SGHAT and CDR2 FQDESV (reference sequence). The CDR3 is 14 amino acids. Trimming left V 5 bases short and J 4 bases short, with 14 bases between. The CDR3 DNA reads TGTGCCAGCAGCCAAGGGACGCCCGTCTATGGCTACACCTTC. Protein: CASSQGTPVYGYTF.

This rearrangement joins TRBV6-4 to TRBJ1-2, with D possibly matching TRBD1 (5 bases). Trimming left V 6 bases short and J 8 bases short, with 19 bases between. CDR3 length: 14 amino acids. Germline CDR1 is MRHNA and CDR2 is SNTAGT. This CDR3 reads CASSAGDAVGGYTF. The DNA of the CDR3 is TGTGCCAGCAGCGCGGGGGACGCCGTAGGGGGCTACACCTTC.

This clone appeared a few times. This rearrangement joins TRBV4-2 to TRBJ1-2; 10 nucleotides align to TRBD1. J was trimmed by 8 bases and V by 3 bases; bases with no gene match: 12. There are 16 residues in the CDR3. CDR1 and CDR2 (germline): LGHNA, YNFKEQ. CDR3 protein: CASSQPDRGDVWGYTF. Here the CDR3 DNA reads TGTGCCAGCAGCCAGCCGGACAGGGGGGACGTGTGGGGCTACACCTTC.

This clone was counted a few times. This chain joins TRBV25-1 and TRBJ2-7, with D perhaps matching TRBD1 (5 bases). This CDR3 is 13 amino acids long. Looked up from germline, CDR1 is MGHDK and CDR2 is SYGVNS. V lost 7 bases and J 0 bases, leaving 10 bases between the germline ends. CDR3 bases: TGTGCCAGCATCCAGACAGACTCCTACGAGCAGTACTTC. This encodes CASIQTDSYEQYF.

This sequence joins TRBV18 and TRBJ1-4; TRBD1 aligns across 9 bases. J lost 8 bases, V lost 2 bases, and 6 bases had no gene match. Germline V gene sequence: CDR1 KGHSH, CDR2 LQKENI. The CDR3 has 15 amino acids. CDR3 loop: CASSPIGQGKEKLFF. CDR3 nucleotide sequence: TGTGCCAGCTCACCAATTGGACAGGGGAAAGAAAAACTGTTTTTT.

This clone was recorded once. The chain recombines TRBV6-2 or TRBV6-3 with TRBJ1-1; no definite D call. The CDR3 spans 14 residues. Germline CDR1 is MNHEY and CDR2 is SVGEGT. V was cut by 0 bases and J by 4 bases, with 9 bases left in between. DNA for the CDR3: TGTGCCAGCAGTTACTCGATGGTATCCACTGAAGCTTTCTTT. Amino acids: CASSYSMVSTEAFF.

The chain links TRBV5-1 to TRBJ1-3, with 7 bases fitting TRBD1. CDR1 and CDR2 from the germline V gene are SGHRS and YFSETQ. The ends lost 2 bases at V and 0 bases at J; junction bases unmatched: 5. The CDR3 extends over 16 amino acids. In DNA, the CDR3 is TGCGCCAGCAGCTTCACGACAGGGCCCTCTGGAAACACCATATATTTT. Its translation is CASSFTTGPSGNTIYF.

The chain links TRBV28 to TRBJ1-2; D is unclear. Germline V gene sequence: CDR1 MDHEN, CDR2 SYDVKM. Trimming removed 5 bases at V and 6 bases at J, with 7 bases between. The CDR3 is 11 residues long. The chain's CDR3 is CASSPQDGYTF. DNA for the CDR3: TGTGCCAGCAGTCCCCAGGATGGCTACACCTTC.

This chain connects TRBV28 to TRBJ2-7; the match to TRBD2 covers 12 bases. The V gene's germline CDR1 is MDHEN and CDR2 SYDVKM. Trimming took 5 bases from V and 4 from J; bases not matched to a gene: 6. This CDR3 has 15 amino acids. The CDR3 nucleotides read TGTGCCAGCAGTCCTACTAGCGGGGGGACTTACGAGCAGTACTTC. It specifies CASSPTSGGTYEQYF.

The rearrangement joins TRBV28 to TRBJ1-2, with D unclear. Trimming took off 7 bases at V and 8 bases at J, with 11 bases between the two ends. Germline CDR1 MDHEN, CDR2 SYDVKM. The CDR3 is made up of 11 amino acids. CDR3 DNA: TGTGCCAGCATAGCCTATGGAGGCTACACCTTC. Translated, it gives CASIAYGGYTF.

This rearrangement joins TRBV9 to TRBJ1-5, with 11 bases lining up with TRBD1. The ends lost 5 bases at V and 3 bases at J; junction bases unmatched: 4. Per germline, CDR1 SGDLS and CDR2 YYNGEE. This CDR3 contains 15 residues. CDR3 protein: CASSRTGGSNQPQHF. As DNA, the CDR3 is TGTGCCAGCAGTCGGACAGGGGGCTCCAATCAGCCCCAGCATTTT.

V usage is TRBV19 and J usage is TRBJ1-1; the D is unclear. The CDR3 consists of 15 residues. Germline CDR1 is LNHDA and CDR2 is SQIVND (reference sequence). V was pared by 1 base and J by 0 bases, with 9 bases between. The CDR3 loop reads CASSIGQVLNTEAFF. CDR3 nucleotides: TGTGCCAGTAGTATAGGGCAGGTCTTGAACACTGAAGCTTTCTTT.

The chain combines TRBV15 with TRBJ1-4; TRBD1 agrees at 7 bases. Germline V gives CDR1 LNHNV, CDR2 YYDKDF (reference sequence). The CDR3 consists of 16 residues. After removal of 0 bases from V and 1 base from J, the junction contained 2 bases not matched to a gene. For the CDR3, the DNA is TGTGCCACCAGCAGAGACCAGGGGGTAACTAATGAAAAACTGTTTTTT. This translates into CATSRDQGVTNEKLFF.

The sample holds a few counts of this clone. The chain joins TRBV5-4 to TRBJ2-7; tentative D call: TRBD1 (6 bases). The CDR3 covers 13 residues. Looked up from germline, CDR1 is SGHNT and CDR2 is YYREEE (reference sequence). Trimming cost V 2 bases and J 3 bases, with 9 bases left between them. CDR3 protein: CASSFDRSYEQYF. CDR3 sequence (DNA): TGTGCCAGCAGCTTCGACAGGAGCTACGAGCAGTACTTC.

The chain uses TRBV5-1 and TRBJ2-7; TRBD2 might be the D (5 bases). CDR3 length: 15 amino acids. The V gene lost 4 bases and the J gene lost 6 bases, with 20 bases spanning the gap. CDR1 and CDR2 (germline): SGHRS, YFSETQ. This CDR3 is CASSTTDSPGVEQYF. DNA for the CDR3: TGCGCCAGCAGCACGACGGACTCACCCGGGGTCGAGCAGTACTTC.

V usage is TRBV18 and J usage is TRBJ1-6; D uncertain. Germline CDR1 is KGHSH and CDR2 is LQKENI. There are 13 residues in the CDR3. Trimming took off 3 bases at V and 9 bases at J, with 9 bases between the two ends. This CDR3 reads CASSPTGGSPLHF. CDR3 bases: TGTGCCAGCTCACCGACGGGAGGTTCACCCCTCCACTTT.

The V and J genes are TRBV27 and TRBJ1-1; the D is unclear. The germline gives CDR1 MNHEY, CDR2 SMNVEV (reference sequence). The V gene lost 4 bases and the J gene lost 0 bases, with 18 bases spanning the gap. The CDR3 has 17 residues. CDR3 nucleotides: TGTGCCAGCAGTTCGCTGGGTTTGTATAGTATGAACACTGAAGCTTTCTTT. This gives the protein CASSSLGLYSMNTEAFF.

The chain has TRBV6-2 or TRBV6-3 and TRBJ1-1; D unresolved. CDR1 and CDR2 from the germline V gene are MNHEY and SVGEGT. Trimming pared 6 bases from V and 0 bases from J, leaving 17 bases between. This CDR3 has 16 amino acids. In nucleotides, the CDR3 is TGTGCCAGCAGCCCTTCCTTGCTGGGTATGAACACTGAAGCTTTCTTT. Protein sequence: CASSPSLLGMNTEAFF.

This clone has only one observation. This sequence joins TRBV7-9 and TRBJ2-5; 9 bases map to TRBD1. Per the germline V gene, CDR1 is SEHNR and CDR2 is FQNEAQ (reference sequence). After removal of 5 bases from V and 2 bases from J, the junction contained 9 bases not matched to a gene. The CDR3 consists of 16 residues. The CDR3 nucleotides are TGTGCCAGCAGCCCGCGCAGGACAGGGGCTCAAGAGACCCAGTACTTC. It encodes CASSPRRTGAQETQYF.

This chain connects TRBV27 to TRBJ1-4; D call uncertain. The germline CDR1 and CDR2 sequences are MNHEY and SMNVEV (reference sequence). This CDR3 comprises 16 residues. V lost 3 bases to trimming and J lost 0 bases, with 11 bases between them. CDR3 protein: CASSLHTSPTNEKLFF. CDR3 bases: TGTGCCAGCAGTTTGCACACATCACCAACTAATGAAAAACTGTTTTTT.

This clone was recorded once. The J gene is TRBJ2-1, the V gene TRBV7-3; no definite D call. The V end lost 3 bases, the J end lost 2 bases, and 23 bases lay between the germline ends. This CDR3 has 19 amino acids. The germline gives CDR1 SGHTA, CDR2 FQGTGA. Here the CDR3 DNA reads TGTGCCAGCAGCTTTTTCCTCTCATCTAACTGGTCACCCTACAATGAGCAGTTCTTC. This translates into CASSFFLSSNWSPYNEQFF.

Only one count was recorded for this clone. The chain couples TRBV15 to TRBJ2-7, with D uncertain. The germline V gene has CDR1 LNHNV and CDR2 YYDKDF (reference sequence). The CDR3 has 15 amino acids. Trimming shortened V by 0 bases and J by 4 bases, and 13 bases separated the two germline ends. CDR3 amino acids: CATSRETPTVYEQYF. For the CDR3, the DNA is TGTGCCACCAGCAGAGAGACTCCTACAGTTTACGAGCAGTACTTC.